The next 20 T cell receptor beta chains were all read from a single sample in a study of OX40 agonist ivuxolimab in advanced cancers. Using immunoSEQ multiplex PCR, the repertoire was profiled, and TCRdb retains in-frame clones only, with some absent. The repertoire holds under 60,000 clones, with approximately 94% as singletons. The source was CD4+ or CD8+ T cells sorted from blood, collected in a trial of the OX40 agonist ivuxolimab. The origin of the receptors is an adult with an advanced solid tumor such as melanoma, head and neck, liver or kidney cancer.

This clone appeared once. J is TRBJ2-7 and V is TRBV30; tentative D call: TRBD1 (6 bases). V dropped 5 bases and J dropped 4 bases, with 15 bases sitting between them. The CDR3 runs to 13 residues. Looked up from germline, CDR1 is GTSNPN and CDR2 is SVGIG (reference sequence). The CDR3 sequence: CAWVSDSFYEQYF. The CDR3, as DNA: TGTGCCTGGGTCTCGGACAGCTTTTACGAGCAGTACTTC.

The rearrangement joins TRBV5-1 to TRBJ2-5; 10 nucleotides line up with TRBD2. V dropped 3 bases and J dropped 2; count of bases not matched to a gene: 10. The germline V gene encodes CDR1 SGHRS and CDR2 YFSETQ. CDR3 length: 17 amino acids. Written as DNA, the CDR3 is TGCGCCAGCAGCTGGCTTGACGGGACTAGCGAACAAGAGACCCAGTACTTC. This sequence encodes CASSWLDGTSEQETQYF.

This clone was recorded once. The chain uses TRBV7-8 and TRBJ2-5; 7 bases align to TRBD1. With 2 bases clipped from V and 2 bases from J, the junction kept 2 bases outside the gene matches. CDR1 and CDR2 from the germline V gene are SGHVS and FQNEAQ. This CDR3 is 14 amino acids long. CDR3 sequence reads: CASSLNRGQETQYF. Written as DNA, the CDR3 is TGTGCCAGCAGCTTAAACAGGGGACAAGAGACCCAGTACTTC. The whole variable domain, remainder taken from reference TRBV7-8 and TRBJ2-5, is GAGVSQSPRYKVAKRGQDVALRCDPISGHVSLFWYQQALGQGPEFLTYFQNEAQLDKSGLPSDRFFAERPEGSVSTLKIQRTQQEDSAVYLCASSLNRGQETQYFGPGTRLLVL.

The chain employs TRBV15 and TRBJ2-5, with D possibly TRBD1 on 5 matching bases. Germline CDR1 is LNHNV and CDR2 is YYDKDF (reference sequence). This CDR3 comprises 12 residues. V was cut by 1 base and J by 5 bases, with 5 bases left in between. CDR3 sequence reads: CATSRAGETQYF. In DNA, the CDR3 is TGTGCCACCAGCAGAGCAGGGGAGACCCAGTACTTC.

The table lists this clone with a count of one. The rearrangement joins TRBV7-9 to TRBJ2-5; TRBD2 might be the D (5 bases). The CDR3 sequence is 13 residues long. From germline, CDR1 is SEHNR and CDR2 FQNEAQ (reference sequence). Trimming stripped 2 bases from V and 11 bases from J, with 15 bases between. CDR3 bases: TGTGCCAGCAGCTTATCATCGGGGTGGGAGCAGTACTTC. Translation gives CASSLSSGWEQYF.

This chain uses TRBV9 with TRBJ2-1; 12 positions match TRBD2. Germline assignment: CDR1 SGDLS and CDR2 YYNGEE. V trimming: 0 bases; J trimming: 0 bases; junction bases outside the gene matches: 1. The CDR3 covers 17 residues. In nucleotides, the CDR3 is TGTGCCAGCAGCGTAGGGACTAGCGGGGACTCCTACAATGAGCAGTTCTTC. Residues: CASSVGTSGDSYNEQFF.

The gene calls are TRBV9 and TRBJ2-7; 9 nucleotides agree with TRBD1. The CDR3 is 14 residues long. Trimming removed 0 bases from V and 5 bases from J; junction bases left unmatched: 3. Germline V gene sequence: CDR1 SGDLS, CDR2 YYNGEE. The CDR3 protein is CASSVGGTGNEQYF. DNA for the CDR3: TGTGCCAGCAGCGTAGGCGGGACAGGGAACGAGCAGTACTTC.

The V and J genes are TRBV28 and TRBJ1-5, with D possibly being TRBD1 (6 bases). The CDR3 consists of 15 residues. The V end was cut by 4 bases, the J end by 5 bases, with 15 bases between. Germline V lookup: CDR1 MDHEN, CDR2 SYDVKM. CDR3 nucleotides: TGTGCCAGCAGTTCGGCGGAAAAGGGGGATCAGCCCCAGCATTTT. This translates into CASSSAEKGDQPQHF.

The V and J genes are TRBV28 and TRBJ2-1; the match to TRBD2 covers 8 bases. The V segment lost 5 bases and the J segment 8 bases; nucleotides outside the gene matches: 8. The CDR3 loop spans 14 amino acids. Looked up from germline, CDR1 is MDHEN and CDR2 is SYDVKM. The CDR3 nucleotides are TGTGCCAGCAGTCCCTGGACTAGCAGCGATGAGCAGTTCTTC. Translating it yields CASSPWTSSDEQFF.

The chain employs TRBV7-9 and TRBJ2-2, with D tentatively TRBD1 (6 bases). The V gene lost 3 bases and the J gene lost 6 bases, with 14 bases spanning the gap. CDR1 is SEHNR, CDR2 FQNEAQ, per germline (reference sequence). The CDR3 is 15 residues long. CDR3 coding DNA: TGTGCCAGCAGCTTTTCTGGACAGATGGCCGGGGAGCTGTTTTTT. Translation gives CASSFSGQMAGELFF.

The chain couples TRBV27 to TRBJ1-5; D ambiguous. The germline V gene has CDR1 MNHEY and CDR2 SMNVEV (reference sequence). The CDR3 extends over 13 amino acids. Trimming pared 5 bases from V and 4 bases from J, leaving 9 bases between. CDR3 in amino acids: CASSLEFNQPQHF. The CDR3 nucleotides read TGTGCCAGCAGTCTGGAGTTTAATCAGCCCCAGCATTTT.

The CDR3 spells CASGRQATLRNTGELFF. The CDR3, as DNA: TGTGCCAGCGGCAGGCAGGCAACCCTCCGGAACACCGGGGAGCTGTTTTTT. This rearrangement joins TRBV2 to TRBJ2-2; D ambiguous. Per the germline V gene, CDR1 is SNHLY and CDR2 is FYNNEI. Trimming cost V 8 bases and J 1 base, with 20 bases left between them. The CDR3 extends over 17 amino acids.

This clone has just one count. The J gene is TRBJ1-2, the V gene TRBV27, with a weak D call TRBD1 (6 bases). The CDR3 runs 15 residues. Between the trimmed V and J ends, which lost 6 bases and 8 bases, there was a span of 22 bases. The germline V gene encodes CDR1 MNHEY and CDR2 SMNVEV (reference sequence). The CDR3, as DNA: TGTGCCAGCAGAACCTACAGGGAAGGGCGGGACGGCTACACCTTC. It yields the protein CASRTYREGRDGYTF.

In regard to this clone: The sample has other DNA sequences that encode this CDR3 too. V is TRBV27 and J is TRBJ2-7, with D perhaps TRBD1 (5 bases). Trimming shortened V by 6 bases and J by 0 bases, and 12 bases separated the two germline ends. CDR3 length: 14 residues. Looked up from germline, CDR1 is MNHEY and CDR2 is SMNVEV (reference sequence). The CDR3 loop is CASSLRQSSYEQYF. The CDR3 DNA sequence: TGTGCCAGCAGCCTACGACAGTCCTCCTACGAGCAGTACTTC.

This chain links TRBV11-2 with TRBJ2-5; tentatively, D is TRBD2 (6 bases). This CDR3 has 15 residues. With 5 bases removed from V and 1 base from J, the gap between germline ends came to 14 bases. Per germline, CDR1 SGHAT and CDR2 FQNNGV. The CDR3: CASSVWRGLQETQYF. The CDR3 nucleotides read TGTGCCAGCAGCGTGTGGAGGGGTCTCCAAGAGACCCAGTACTTC.

This clone was seen only once. The V gene is TRBV9, the J gene TRBJ2-1, with TRBD1 matching 7 bases. The CDR3 sequence is 14 residues long. Germline values: CDR1 SGDLS, CDR2 YYNGEE. Trimming took 3 bases from V and 6 from J; bases not matched to a gene: 6. The CDR3: CASSATTGANEQFF. CDR3 DNA sequence: TGTGCCAGCAGCGCCACCACAGGGGCCAATGAGCAGTTCTTC.

The rearrangement links TRBV28 to TRBJ2-7, with D possibly TRBD1 on 5 matching bases. This CDR3 is 14 amino acids long. The V gene lost 4 bases and the J gene lost 0 bases, with 10 bases spanning the gap. Germline V lookup: CDR1 MDHEN, CDR2 SYDVKM. DNA of the CDR3: TGTGCCAGCAGTTCTGGGGCTAGCTCCTACGAGCAGTACTTC. Translating it yields CASSSGASSYEQYF.

The CDR3 coding sequence is TGTGCCAGTAGTACCGGGACAGATGTGGAGCTGTTTTTT. It specifies CASSTGTDVELFF. The V and J genes are TRBV19 and TRBJ2-2; the match to TRBD1 covers 7 bases. V lost 4 bases and J lost 10; bases outside the gene matches: 6. The CDR3 contains 13 residues. Germline V gene data show CDR1 as LNHDA and CDR2 as SQIVND (reference sequence).

The V call is TRBV5-6, the J call TRBJ1-5; 9 positions agree with TRBD1. The V and J ends lost 4 bases and 1 base, in that order; junction bases with no gene match: 3. Germline V lookup: CDR1 SGHDT, CDR2 YYEEEE. The CDR3 runs to 15 residues. The CDR3 sequence: CASSPGTGSNQPQHF. In DNA form, the CDR3 reads TGTGCCAGCAGCCCCGGGACAGGGAGCAATCAGCCCCAGCATTTT.

The chain is built from TRBV28 and TRBJ1-4, with D perhaps TRBD1 (6 bases). Trimming pared 5 bases from V and 2 bases from J, leaving 15 bases between. The germline V gene encodes CDR1 MDHEN and CDR2 SYDVKM. The CDR3 runs to 16 residues. CDR3 bases: TGTGCCAGCAGTCTCTCCCGGGGGGCTACTAATGAAAAACTGTTTTTT. Protein sequence: CASSLSRGATNEKLFF.